This TCR beta chain was recovered during a study of cytomegalovirus exposure and HLA in healthy donors. The wider study: Among the 300 to 450 genotyped donors, more than 70% were placed in the Caucasian-associated ancestry cluster.

V lost 4 bases to trimming and J lost 0 bases; unmatched junction nucleotides: 5. This CDR3 is 15 amino acids long. Germline loops: CDR1 SGHRS, CDR2 YFSETQ. With 60 Vbeta and 13 Jbeta primers, the PCR was carried out. Libraries were prepared by immunoSEQ multiplex PCR; TCRdb keeps only in-frame clonotypes and omits some of them. The table shows around 120,000 clones, with less than 80% occurring only once. This clone was found a few times. Its target is not known. General observations from the study: A later analysis linked a missense variant in DCLRE1C to the trimming of TCR beta V and J genes. Available immune exposure information covered CMV serostatus only.

This rearrangement joins TRBV5-1 to TRBJ2-7; 9 positions match TRBD1. The sample consisted of PBMCs. This TCR derives from a woman aged 40-49 years in good health and CMV-seropositive. The CDR3 DNA reads as TGCGCCAGCAGCGCCGGGGACAGGGACTCCTACGAGCAGTACTTC. Residues: CASSAGDRDSYEQYF.